The 25 T cell receptor beta chains reported below all come from one sample, sequenced in a study of graft-versus-host responses after intestinal transplantation. Clones were sequenced by immunoSEQ multiplex PCR, and TCRdb holds only the in-frame ones, with some missing. The sample carries roughly 11,000 clones, about 89% recorded once. Time point reported: postoperative day 105 after intestinal transplantation (dayNNNN = postoperative day). The sequenced sample was PBMCs, obtained 105 days after intestinal transplantation. The receptors here all came from a human patient who received an intestinal transplant, so some T cells may come from the graft donor.

The genes are TRBV6-1 and TRBJ2-7, with TRBD1 identical over 8 bases. This CDR3 comprises 14 residues. The J segment lost 3 bases and the V segment lost 6 bases, leaving 7 bases of the junction unmatched. The germline CDR1 and CDR2 sequences are MNHNS and SASEGT. CDR3 amino acids: CASSPGQADYEQYF. CDR3 DNA sequence: TGTGCCAGCAGCCCGGGACAGGCAGACTACGAGCAGTACTTC.

V and J are TRBV5-1 and TRBJ2-3, with 7 bases identical to TRBD1. The CDR3 spans 16 residues. V dropped 0 bases and J dropped 6; count of bases not matched to a gene: 10. Germline V gene data show CDR1 as SGHRS and CDR2 as YFSETQ. The CDR3 nucleotides are TGCGCCAGCAGCTTGGGGGCCCGGGACAGAGGGGATACGCAGTATTTT. Protein: CASSLGARDRGDTQYF.

The chain recombines TRBV7-6 with TRBJ2-3; TRBD2 matches 8 bases. The junction had 7 bases not matched to a gene; V was cut back by 0 bases and J by 2 bases. The CDR3 is 17 residues long. Germline assignment: CDR1 SGHVS and CDR2 FNYEAQ. CDR3 DNA sequence: TGTGCCAGCAGCTTAGCTAAAGGACTAGCCATCACAGATACGCAGTATTTT. Amino acid sequence: CASSLAKGLAITDTQYF.

V is TRBV15 and J is TRBJ1-4; D is perhaps TRBD1 (5 bases). CDR1 and CDR2 (germline): LNHNV, YYDKDF (reference sequence). The CDR3 loop spans 17 amino acids. The V and J ends lost 4 bases and 4 bases respectively, with 19 bases between them. The chain's CDR3 is CATSTAGGGLHNEKLFF. The CDR3 DNA reads as TGTGCCACCAGCACCGCGGGGGGGGGACTTCATAATGAAAAACTGTTTTTT.

A word on this clone: The DNA is left out, because the CDR3 cannot be placed on it with certainty; the CDR3 is given as TCRdb lists it. The rearrangement joins TRBV12-5 to TRBJ1-1. Germline CDR1 is LGHNT and CDR2 is FRNRAP. The length of the CDR3 is 13 amino acids, counting both ends. CDR3 residues: CASGSAPGTEAFF.

This chain connects TRBV6-5 to TRBJ2-7; D may be TRBD2 (5 bases). Per the germline V gene, CDR1 is MNHEY and CDR2 is SVGAGI. The CDR3 has 12 amino acids. The V gene lost 8 bases and the J gene lost 2 bases, with 10 bases spanning the gap. The CDR3 is CASASGPYEQYF. CDR3 nucleotides: TGTGCCAGCGCCAGCGGCCCCTACGAGCAGTACTTC.

V is TRBV6-5 and J is TRBJ2-7, with D maybe TRBD2 (6 bases). CDR3 length: 14 amino acids. Germline CDR1 MNHEY, CDR2 SVGAGI. Deletions cut 8 bases from V and 3 bases from J, with 17 bases between. CDR3 protein: CASRNGGLNYEQYF. Written as DNA, the CDR3 is TGTGCCAGCCGAAACGGCGGACTAAACTACGAGCAGTACTTC.

V and J are TRBV30 and TRBJ1-3; D not certain. The germline V gene encodes CDR1 GTSNPN and CDR2 SVGIG (reference sequence). The CDR3 is 12 residues long. V lost 4 bases, J lost 0 bases, and 4 bases lay in between. CDR3 bases: TGTGCCTGGACAGGCTCTGGAAACACCATATATTTT. Translating gives CAWTGSGNTIYF.

The chain joins TRBV10-2 to TRBJ2-1; maybe TRBD1 (6 bases). V lost 7 bases and J 4 bases, leaving 23 bases between the germline ends. Germline CDR1 is WSHSY and CDR2 is SAAADI. The CDR3 is 17 residues long. CDR3 in amino acids: CASKRGYGDIEYNEQFF. CDR3 DNA: TGCGCCAGCAAAAGGGGGTACGGGGACATCGAGTACAATGAGCAGTTCTTC.

The rearrangement uses TRBV5-1 and TRBJ2-3; the match to TRBD2 covers 11 bases. CDR1 is SGHRS and CDR2 is YFSETQ in the germline V gene. The CDR3 sequence is 14 residues long. V was clipped by 5 bases and J by 3 bases; unmatched bases: 2. The CDR3 is CASRTSGKTDTQYF. The CDR3 DNA is TGCGCCAGCAGGACTAGCGGGAAAACAGATACGCAGTATTTT.

V is TRBV25-1 and J is TRBJ1-3; D possibly corresponds to TRBD1 (5 bases). The V gene's germline CDR1 is MGHDK and CDR2 SYGVNS. V was cut by 5 bases and J by 0 bases, with 17 bases left in between. CDR3 length equals 17 residues. CDR3 sequence: CASSPKGATLSGNTIYF. In nucleotides, the CDR3 is TGTGCCAGCAGTCCCAAAGGGGCTACTCTCTCTGGAAACACCATATATTTT.

This rearrangement joins TRBV28 to TRBJ2-3; the match to TRBD2 covers 13 bases. Losses at the gene ends were 9 bases for V and 4 bases for J; bases not matched to a gene: 13. Germline CDR1 MDHEN, CDR2 SYDVKM. The CDR3 has 17 amino acids. CDR3 DNA sequence: TGTGCCAGTAACCCGCCGGGACTAGCGGGGAGGTCAGATACGCAGTATTTT. Translating it yields CASNPPGLAGRSDTQYF.

This chain uses TRBV14 with TRBJ2-7; TRBD1 matches 8 bases. V lost 4 bases and J lost 5; bases outside the gene matches: 7. The CDR3 runs to 14 residues. Germline V gene data show CDR1 as SGHDN and CDR2 as FVKESK. The CDR3 protein is CASSLGTGLDEQYF. In nucleotides, the CDR3 is TGTGCCAGCAGCCTAGGGACAGGTCTGGACGAGCAGTACTTC. The whole variable domain, filled in from reference TRBV14 and TRBJ2-7, reads EAGVTQFPSHSVIEKGQTVTLRCDPISGHDNLYWYRRVMGKEIKFLLHFVKESKQDESGMPNNRFLAERTGGTYSTLKVQPAELEDSGVYFCASSLGTGLDEQYFGPGTRLTVT.

The V call is TRBV19, the J call TRBJ1-5; perhaps TRBD1 as D (5 bases). This CDR3 contains 17 residues. CDR1 LNHDA and CDR2 SQIVND come from the germline V gene (reference sequence). Deletions cut 2 bases from V and 4 bases from J, with 18 bases between. The CDR3 bases are TGTGCCAGTAGTATACTCCCCCGGGGCCTCTTTAATCAGCCCCAGCATTTT. Translating it yields CASSILPRGLFNQPQHF.

V usage is TRBV6-7 and J usage is TRBJ1-6; no clear D. TRBV6-7 is noted as an ORF with a role that remains uncertain. This CDR3 spans 17 amino acids. Trimming shortened V by 2 bases and J by 7 bases, and 18 bases separated the two germline ends. This CDR3 is CASSYTPGGYGNSPLHF. As DNA, the CDR3 is TGTGCCAGCAGTTACACGCCGGGCGGGTATGGCAATTCACCCCTCCACTTT.

DNA of the CDR3: TGTGCCAGCAGCCTACTAATGGACAGCCCCTACAATGAGCAGTTCTTC. Encoded protein: CASSLLMDSPYNEQFF. The chain carries TRBV14 and TRBJ2-1; TRBD1 might be the D (6 bases). The CDR3 length is 16 residues. Germline CDR1 reads SGHDN; CDR2 reads FVKESK. V was shortened by 4 bases and J by 2 bases, with 15 bases between the two germline ends.

The chain has TRBV19 and TRBJ2-7, with 10 nucleotides matching TRBD2. The germline V gene has CDR1 LNHDA and CDR2 SQIVND (reference sequence). V was pared by 2 bases and J by 6 bases, with 7 bases of the junction left unmatched. The CDR3 extends over 15 amino acids. The CDR3 is CASSIWASGSIEQYF. The DNA for the CDR3 is TGTGCCAGTAGTATATGGGCTAGCGGGAGCATCGAGCAGTACTTC. Supplemented by reference TRBV19 and TRBJ2-7, the full variable domain reads DGGITQSPKYLFRKEGQNVTLSCEQNLNHDAMYWYRQDPGQGLRLIYYSQIVNDFQKGDIAEGYSVSREKKESFPLTVTSAQKNPTAFYLCASSIWASGSIEQYFGPGTRLTVT.

This clone was picked up one time. The chain combines TRBV7-6 with TRBJ2-1; 13 bases align to TRBD2. Germline values: CDR1 SGHVS, CDR2 FNYEAQ. The CDR3 runs to 16 residues. After removal of 5 bases from V and 8 bases from J, the junction contained 9 bases not matched to a gene. CDR3 nucleotides: TGTGCCAGCAGCCCTTGGACTAGCGGGGGAGCCTATGAGCAGTTCTTC. Translating it yields CASSPWTSGGAYEQFF.

The chain has TRBV5-1 and TRBJ1-1; D gene unclear. The V gene's germline CDR1 is SGHRS and CDR2 YFSETQ. V lost 5 bases and J 2 bases, leaving 10 bases between the germline ends. The CDR3 is made up of 13 amino acids. This CDR3 is CASSQTQNTEAFF. In nucleotides, the CDR3 is TGCGCCAGCAGTCAGACACAAAACACTGAAGCTTTCTTT.

The chain employs TRBV6-4 and TRBJ1-4; D unclear. CDR1 is MRHNA and CDR2 is SNTAGT in the germline V gene. The CDR3 has 13 residues. The ends were cut back, 8 bases at V and 8 bases at J, with 15 bases in the middle. CDR3 amino acids: CASSSWVGEKLFF. The DNA for the CDR3 is TGTGCCAGCTCTTCATGGGTGGGGGAAAAACTGTTTTTT.

V gene TRBV7-3 combines with J gene TRBJ2-1; 7 positions match TRBD1. The CDR3 runs 16 residues. The trim removed 5 bases at V and 8 bases at J, leaving 15 bases unmatched. CDR1 and CDR2 from the germline V gene are SGHTA and FQGTGA. CDR3 nucleotide sequence: TGTGCCAGCAGCGAACCGACAGGGCCGCCTCCCCATGAGCAGTTCTTC. It codes for CASSEPTGPPPHEQFF. The variable domain in full, completed from reference TRBV7-3 and TRBJ2-1, reads GAGVSQTPSNKVTEKGKYVELRCDPISGHTALYWYRQSLGQGPEFLIYFQGTGAADDSGLPNDRFFAVRPEGSVSTLKIQRTERGDSAVYLCASSEPTGPPPHEQFFGPGTRLTVL.

The CDR3 loop is CATSRGVGTGVQPQHF. For the CDR3, the DNA is TGTGCCACCAGCAGAGGGGTCGGGACAGGGGTACAGCCCCAGCATTTT. This chain uses TRBV15 with TRBJ1-5; TRBD1 matches at 10 bases. This CDR3 is built from 16 residues. The ends lost 1 base at V and 7 bases at J; junction bases unmatched: 7. Per the germline V gene, CDR1 is LNHNV and CDR2 is YYDKDF (reference sequence).

The rearrangement joins TRBV5-1 to TRBJ2-5, with 13 bases aligning to TRBD2. Germline CDR1 is SGHRS and CDR2 is YFSETQ. The CDR3 covers 16 residues. V was clipped by 1 base and J by 1 base; unmatched bases: 1. The DNA for the CDR3 is TGCGCCAGCAGCTTGCGGACTAGCGGGAGCCAAGAGACCCAGTACTTC. Amino acid sequence: CASSLRTSGSQETQYF.

This chain uses TRBV4-2 with TRBJ2-3, with D perhaps TRBD2 (6 bases). The CDR3 spans 16 residues. The germline CDR1 and CDR2 sequences are LGHNA and YNFKEQ. V was cut by 0 bases and J by 0 bases, with 10 bases left in between. The CDR3 sequence: CASSQDPGLSTDTQYF. The CDR3 bases are TGTGCCAGCAGCCAAGATCCGGGACTTAGCACAGATACGCAGTATTTT.

This clone was detected once. CDR3 loop: CSVEVIGATRESYNEQFF. The CDR3 region has the DNA TGCAGCGTTGAGGTGATCGGGGCTACCAGGGAATCCTACAATGAGCAGTTCTTC. The chain couples TRBV29-1 to TRBJ2-1; D possibly matches TRBD1 or TRBD2 (5 bases each). The CDR3 length is 18 residues. From germline, CDR1 is SQVTM and CDR2 ANQGSEA. V was shortened by 3 bases and J by 1 base, with 22 bases between the two germline ends.